The T cell receptor (beta chain) under discussion was sequenced for a study of T cell responses to AZD1222 COVID-19 vaccine. Study-wide results and limits: Donors skewed white British and female; clonal diversity was possibly underestimated. Scientists sampled the repertoires only once the peak T cell response had passed.

Doses given second, at about 4 or about 12 weeks, were pooled. The germline V gene encodes CDR1 MDHEN and CDR2 SYDVKM. V dropped 3 bases and J dropped 0 bases, with 15 bases sitting between them. CDR3 length: 16 residues. The protocol was immunoSEQ multiplex PCR, while the TCRdb copy is restricted to in-frame clones and leaves out a portion. The table records more than 85,000 clones, 70% to 90% of them present only once. In its sample, this clone was seen a few times. Its antigen is unknown. This sequence was found in an adult who received the AZD1222 COVID-19 vaccine. This sequence joins TRBV28 and TRBJ2-7; D ambiguous. The specimen comprised peripheral blood, sampled 28 days after the second AZD1222 dose. This CDR3 reads CASSFSLQPSSYEQYF. The CDR3 nucleotides are TGTGCCAGCAGTTTCTCGCTCCAGCCGAGCTCCTACGAGCAGTACTTC.